These T cell receptor beta chains were read from a single sample in a study of blood T cell repertoires in COVID-19. Sequenced by immunoSEQ multiplex PCR; TCRdb stores in-frame clones only, minus some. The sample holds some 210,000 clones, approximately 78% seen once. Sequenced: PBMCs or T cells enriched from blood (not recorded which). These receptors were collected from a man aged 35-49 years who had recovered from COVID-19. Each CDR3 is given with its conserved first and last residue. For some rows the clone size is stated as once, few or many, or as a class when expanded; others skip it.

V,J,size,CDR3
TRBV9,TRBJ2-1,.,CASSSMGLAGNEQFF
TRBV18,TRBJ1-1,.,CASSVDRGQNTEAFF
TRBV12-3/TRBV12-4,TRBJ1-2,.,CASSLDWRGYTF
TRBV7-9,TRBJ2-2,.,CASSFPSGFATGELFF
TRBV6-5,TRBJ2-1,once,CASSRTGQGANEQFF
TRBV3-1/TRBV3-2,TRBJ1-2,.,CASSRPEGRGGYTF
TRBV10-3,TRBJ1-1,.,CAIRGTGDTEAFF
TRBV18,TRBJ2-1,once,CASSSTGTSTRNEQFF
TRBV9,TRBJ2-3,once,CASSVDRGPQYF
TRBV30,TRBJ1-6,.,CAWRSGQGPSPLHF
TRBV6-5,TRBJ1-2,.,CASSYGGQTIYGYTF
TRBV27,TRBJ1-6,.,CASSPVSYNSPLHF
TRBV24-1,TRBJ1-5,.,CATSDNGVRGQPQHF
TRBV18,TRBJ2-3,.,CASSPPSIGRDTQYF
TRBV30,TRBJ1-2,.,CAWSVTGGGYTF
TRBV12-3/TRBV12-4,TRBJ1-1,.,CASSLDRRAFF
TRBV30,TRBJ2-1,.,CAWDRYYNEQFF
TRBV6-5,TRBJ1-6,.,CASSYSFSSYNSPLHF
TRBV18,TRBJ2-7,.,CASSPPGTGSYEQYF
TRBV12-5,TRBJ1-2,.,CASGPSGTNYTF
TRBV2,TRBJ1-5,.,CASSSGQGTAQPQHF
TRBV19,TRBJ1-5,few,CASSTTGGNQPQHF
TRBV7-9,TRBJ2-1,.,CASSFEREGFF
TRBV27,TRBJ1-5,.,CASSSGFGQPQHF
TRBV5-6,TRBJ1-6,.,CASSLPAGANNSPLHF
TRBV5-1,TRBJ2-1,.,CASSVVGGNEQFF
TRBV5-1,TRBJ1-3,.,CASSFGLGNTIYF
TRBV5-4,TRBJ2-7,.,CASSGDGSSYEQYF
TRBV6-1,TRBJ1-2,.,CASSESGNLVGYTF
TRBV19,TRBJ1-1,.,CASSILSQGGTEAFF
TRBV7-3,TRBJ2-1,.,CASSSTSGGNEQFF
TRBV7-9,TRBJ2-1,.,CASTQRGTTYNEQFF
TRBV5-1,TRBJ2-6,.,CASTGTGGGANVLTF
TRBV5-1,TRBJ2-2,.,CASSLNPGPGELFF
TRBV24-1,TRBJ2-1,.,CATSDRARVGNNEQFF
TRBV6-5,TRBJ2-3,.,CASSYSSRDTQYF
TRBV5-6,TRBJ1-1,.,CASSSLMNTEAFF
TRBV20-1,TRBJ1-2,.,CSAAPGGGYTF
TRBV4-2,TRBJ1-5,.,CASSQERDRINQPQHF
TRBV5-6,TRBJ1-5,once,CASSHGTLGNQPQHF
TRBV5-1,TRBJ2-7,.,CASSLEYGYEQYF
TRBV27,TRBJ1-2,.,CASSSGVGYGYTF